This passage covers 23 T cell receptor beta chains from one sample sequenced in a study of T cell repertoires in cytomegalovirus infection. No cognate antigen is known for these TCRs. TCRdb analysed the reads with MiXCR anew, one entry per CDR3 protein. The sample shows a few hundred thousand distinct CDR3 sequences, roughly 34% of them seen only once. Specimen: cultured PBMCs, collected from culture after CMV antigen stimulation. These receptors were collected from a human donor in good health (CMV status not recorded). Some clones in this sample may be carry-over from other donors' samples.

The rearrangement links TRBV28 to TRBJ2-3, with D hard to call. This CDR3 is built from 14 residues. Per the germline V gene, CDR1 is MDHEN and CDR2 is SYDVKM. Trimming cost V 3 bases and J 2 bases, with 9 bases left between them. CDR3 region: CASSFRPNTDTQYF. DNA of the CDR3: TGTGCCAGCAGTTTTAGGCCCAACACAGATACGCAGTATTTT.

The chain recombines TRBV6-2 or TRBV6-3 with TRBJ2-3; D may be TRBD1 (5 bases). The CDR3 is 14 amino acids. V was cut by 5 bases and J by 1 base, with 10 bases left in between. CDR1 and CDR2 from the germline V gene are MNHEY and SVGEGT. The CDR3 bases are TGTGCCAGCAGTGAAGGCAGGGGCACAGATACGCAGTATTTT. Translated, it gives CASSEGRGTDTQYF.

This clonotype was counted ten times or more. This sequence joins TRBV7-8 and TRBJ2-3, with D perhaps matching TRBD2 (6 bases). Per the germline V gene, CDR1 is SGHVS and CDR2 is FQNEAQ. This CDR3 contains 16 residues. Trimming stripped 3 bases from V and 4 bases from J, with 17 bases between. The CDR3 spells CASSFYSSVISDTQYF. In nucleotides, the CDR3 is TGTGCCAGCAGCTTTTACTCTAGCGTGATTTCAGATACGCAGTATTTT.

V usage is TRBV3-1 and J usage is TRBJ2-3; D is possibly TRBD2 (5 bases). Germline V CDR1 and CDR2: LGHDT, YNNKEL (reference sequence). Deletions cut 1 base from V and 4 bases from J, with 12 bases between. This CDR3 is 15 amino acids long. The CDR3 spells CASSQVVGAADTQYF. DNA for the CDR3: TGTGCCAGCAGCCAAGTGGTCGGAGCGGCAGATACGCAGTATTTT.

In DNA form, the CDR3 reads TGTGCCAGCAGTTCCACCGGATGGGGAGAGACCCAGTACTTC. Translation gives CASSSTGWGETQYF. V and J are TRBV28 and TRBJ2-5; D is ambiguous. Trimming pared 4 bases from V and 4 bases from J, leaving 13 bases between. The CDR3 consists of 14 residues. The germline V gene encodes CDR1 MDHEN and CDR2 SYDVKM.

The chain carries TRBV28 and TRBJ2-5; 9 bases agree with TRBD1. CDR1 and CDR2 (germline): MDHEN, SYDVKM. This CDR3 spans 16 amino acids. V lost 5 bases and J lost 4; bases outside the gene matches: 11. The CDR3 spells CASSKPTGGRLETQYF. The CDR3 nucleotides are TGTGCCAGCAGTAAGCCGACAGGGGGTCGGTTAGAGACCCAGTACTTC.

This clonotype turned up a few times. CDR3 sequence (DNA): TGTGCCAGCAGACCTATAGCGGTCACAGATACGCAGTATTTT. Protein sequence: CASRPIAVTDTQYF. The chain recombines TRBV7-2 with TRBJ2-3; tentative D call: TRBD2 (6 bases). This CDR3 contains 14 residues. Deletions cut 6 bases from V and 2 bases from J, with 12 bases between. Germline V gene sequence: CDR1 SGHTA, CDR2 FQGNSA.

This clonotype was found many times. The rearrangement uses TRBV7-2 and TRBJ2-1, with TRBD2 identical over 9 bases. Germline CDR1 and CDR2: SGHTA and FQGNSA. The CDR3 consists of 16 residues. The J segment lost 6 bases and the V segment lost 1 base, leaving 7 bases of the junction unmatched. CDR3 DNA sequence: TGTGCCAGCAGCTTAGTCGGCGGGAGGGTGGGCAATGAGCAGTTCTTC. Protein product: CASSLVGGRVGNEQFF.

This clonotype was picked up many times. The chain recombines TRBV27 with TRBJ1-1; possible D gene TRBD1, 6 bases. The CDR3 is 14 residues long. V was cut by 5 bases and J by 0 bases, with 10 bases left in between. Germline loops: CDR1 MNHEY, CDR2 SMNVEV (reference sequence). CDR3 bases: TGTGCCAGCAGTCCACGACAGGTGAACACTGAAGCTTTCTTT. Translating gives CASSPRQVNTEAFF.

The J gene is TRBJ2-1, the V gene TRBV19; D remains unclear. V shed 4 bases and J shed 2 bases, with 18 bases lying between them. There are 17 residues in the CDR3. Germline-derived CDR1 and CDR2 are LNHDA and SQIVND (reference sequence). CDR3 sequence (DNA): TGTGCCAGTAGTAAGGACGTCTGGGGAAAGGCCTACAATGAGCAGTTCTTC. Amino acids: CASSKDVWGKAYNEQFF.

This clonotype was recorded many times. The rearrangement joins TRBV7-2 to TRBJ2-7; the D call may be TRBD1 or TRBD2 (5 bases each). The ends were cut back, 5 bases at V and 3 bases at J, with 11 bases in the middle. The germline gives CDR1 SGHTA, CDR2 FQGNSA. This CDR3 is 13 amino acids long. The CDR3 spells CASSRDPDYEQYF. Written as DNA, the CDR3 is TGTGCCAGCAGCCGGGACCCAGACTACGAGCAGTACTTC.

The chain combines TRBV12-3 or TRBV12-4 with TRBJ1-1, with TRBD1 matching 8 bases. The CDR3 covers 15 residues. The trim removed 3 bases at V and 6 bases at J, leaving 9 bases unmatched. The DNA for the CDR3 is TGTGCCAGCAGTTTTAGGGCAGGGGGCAGGGCTGAAGCTTTCTTT. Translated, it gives CASSFRAGGRAEAFF.

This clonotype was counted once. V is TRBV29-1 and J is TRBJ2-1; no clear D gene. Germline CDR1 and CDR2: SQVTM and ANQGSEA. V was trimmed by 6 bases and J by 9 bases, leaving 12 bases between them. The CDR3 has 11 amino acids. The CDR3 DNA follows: TGCAGCGTAGTAGTTGACGCTGAGCAGTTCTTC. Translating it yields CSVVVDAEQFF.

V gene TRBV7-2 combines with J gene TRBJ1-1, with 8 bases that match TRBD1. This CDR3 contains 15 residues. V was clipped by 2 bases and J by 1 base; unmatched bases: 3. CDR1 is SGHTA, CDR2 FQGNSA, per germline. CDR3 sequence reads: CASSLTTGANTEAFF. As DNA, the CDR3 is TGTGCCAGCAGCTTAACGACAGGGGCGAACACTGAAGCTTTCTTT.

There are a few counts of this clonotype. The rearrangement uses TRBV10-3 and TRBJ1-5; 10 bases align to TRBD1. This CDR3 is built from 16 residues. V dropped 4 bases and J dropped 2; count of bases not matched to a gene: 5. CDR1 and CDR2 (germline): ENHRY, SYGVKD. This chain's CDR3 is CAISGQGAPGNQPQHF. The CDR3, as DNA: TGTGCCATCAGTGGACAGGGGGCGCCCGGCAATCAGCCCCAGCATTTT.

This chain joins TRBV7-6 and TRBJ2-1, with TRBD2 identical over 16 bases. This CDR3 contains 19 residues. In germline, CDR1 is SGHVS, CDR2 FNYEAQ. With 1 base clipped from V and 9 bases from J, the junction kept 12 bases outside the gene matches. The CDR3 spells CASSLEGPGTSGRGSEQFF. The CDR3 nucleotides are TGTGCCAGCAGCTTAGAGGGTCCCGGGACTAGCGGGAGGGGAAGTGAGCAGTTCTTC.

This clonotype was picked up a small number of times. The DNA of the CDR3 is TGTGCCAGCAGTTACTCGGGGACGGGAAACACCATATATTTT. This codes for CASSYSGTGNTIYF. The chain uses TRBV6-5 and TRBJ1-3, with D possibly being TRBD1 (5 bases). The germline V gene encodes CDR1 MNHEY and CDR2 SVGAGI. V lost 0 bases to trimming and J lost 4 bases, with 7 bases between them. There are 14 residues in the CDR3.

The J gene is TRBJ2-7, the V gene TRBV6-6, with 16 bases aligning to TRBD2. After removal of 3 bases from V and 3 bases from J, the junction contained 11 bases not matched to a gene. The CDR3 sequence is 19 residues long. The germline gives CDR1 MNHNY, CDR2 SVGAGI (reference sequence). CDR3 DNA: TGTGCCAGCAGTTATGCGCGCGGGACTAGCGGGAGGGCCCACTACGAGCAGTACGTC. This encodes CASSYARGTSGRAHYEQYV.

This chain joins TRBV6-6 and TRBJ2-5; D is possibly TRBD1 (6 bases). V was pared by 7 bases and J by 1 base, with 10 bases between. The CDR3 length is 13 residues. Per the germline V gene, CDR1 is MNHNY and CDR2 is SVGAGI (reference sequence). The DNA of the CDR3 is TGTGCCAGCACATGGACAGCCCAAGAGACCCAGTACTTC. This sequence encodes CASTWTAQETQYF.

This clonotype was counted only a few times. CDR3 nucleotide sequence: TGTGCCATCAATTGGGGAGGGCCAGGGAGCTCCTACAATGAGCAGTTCTTC. This sequence encodes CAINWGGPGSSYNEQFF. The gene calls are TRBV10-3 and TRBJ2-1, with 7 nucleotides matching TRBD2. V gave up 7 bases and J gave up 0 bases; unmatched junction bases: 12. This CDR3 comprises 17 residues. Germline assignment: CDR1 ENHRY and CDR2 SYGVKD.

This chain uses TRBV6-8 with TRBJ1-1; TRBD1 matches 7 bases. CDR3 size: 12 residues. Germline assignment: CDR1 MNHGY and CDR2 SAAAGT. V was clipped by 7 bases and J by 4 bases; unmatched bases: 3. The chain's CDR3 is CASNQGGTEAFF. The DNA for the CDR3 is TGTGCCAGCAACCAGGGGGGCACTGAAGCTTTCTTT.

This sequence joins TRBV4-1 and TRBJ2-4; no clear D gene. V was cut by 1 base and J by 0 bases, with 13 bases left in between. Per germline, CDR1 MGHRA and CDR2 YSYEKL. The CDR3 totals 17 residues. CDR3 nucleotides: TGCGCCAGCAGCCAAGGACCCACTGAATTAGCCAAAAACATTCAGTACTTC. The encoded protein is CASSQGPTELAKNIQYF.

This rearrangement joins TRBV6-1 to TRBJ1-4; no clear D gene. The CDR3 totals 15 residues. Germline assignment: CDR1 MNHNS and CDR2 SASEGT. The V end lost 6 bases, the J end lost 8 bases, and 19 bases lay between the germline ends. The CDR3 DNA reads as TGTGCCAGCAGCCCCCCGGAGGGCGGAAGGGAAAAACTGTTTTTT. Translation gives CASSPPEGGREKLFF.